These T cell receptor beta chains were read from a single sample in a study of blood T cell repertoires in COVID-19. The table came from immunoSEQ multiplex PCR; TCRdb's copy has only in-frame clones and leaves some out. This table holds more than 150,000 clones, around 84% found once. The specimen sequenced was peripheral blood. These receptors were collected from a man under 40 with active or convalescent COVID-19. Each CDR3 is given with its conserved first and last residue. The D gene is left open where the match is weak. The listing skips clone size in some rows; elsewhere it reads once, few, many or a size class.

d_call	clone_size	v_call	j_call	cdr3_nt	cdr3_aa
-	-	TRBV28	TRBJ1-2	TGTGCCAGCAGGGACACTGCGGGGGGAGCTAACTATGGCTACACCTTC	CASRDTAGGANYGYTF
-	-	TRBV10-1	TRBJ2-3	TGCGCCAGCAGCCGGGACTCGAGCACAGATACGCAGTATTTT	CASSRDSSTDTQYF
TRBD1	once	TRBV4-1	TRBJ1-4	TGCGCCAGCAGCTATACAGGGGGCGCCTATGGAGAAAAACTGTTTTTT	CASSYTGGAYGEKLFF
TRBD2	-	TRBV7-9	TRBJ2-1	TGTGCCAGCAGCTTAGGGGCTAGCGGGAGAGGCGATGAGCAGTTCTTC	CASSLGASGRGDEQFF
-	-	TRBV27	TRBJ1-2	TGTGCCAGCAGTTTCGTAGGGAGGTCATCTAACTATGGCTACACCTTC	CASSFVGRSSNYGYTF
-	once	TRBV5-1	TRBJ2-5	TGCGCCAGCAGCACAGGGACCGAGACCCAGTACTTC	CASSTGTETQYF
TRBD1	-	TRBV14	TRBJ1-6	TGTGCCAGCAGCCAGACGACAGGGTGGTCCTATAATTCACCCCTCCACTTT	CASSQTTGWSYNSPLHF
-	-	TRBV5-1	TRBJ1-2	TGCGCCAGCAGCCCGGGGAACGGCTACACCTTC	CASSPGNGYTF
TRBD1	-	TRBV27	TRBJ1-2	TGTGCCAGCAGTCCCGGGACAGAGGCTAACTATGGCTACACCTTC	CASSPGTEANYGYTF
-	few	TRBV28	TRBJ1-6	TGTGCCAGCAGGCCCGGACAGCGAAATTCACCCCTCCACTTT	CASRPGQRNSPLHF
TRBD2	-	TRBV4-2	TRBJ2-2	TGTGCCAGCAGCCATCCACTAGCGGGGGGCCCTTCGAACACCGGGGAGCTGTTTTTT	CASSHPLAGGPSNTGELFF
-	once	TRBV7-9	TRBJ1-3	TGTGCCAGCAGCTCCCGGACACTAGCCTACACCATATATTTT	CASSSRTLAYTIYF
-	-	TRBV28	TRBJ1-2	TGTGCCAGCAGTTTCGCGAACTTATTGAACTATGGCTACACCTTC	CASSFANLLNYGYTF
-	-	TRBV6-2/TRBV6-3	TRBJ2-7	TGTGCCAGCAGCCCCCCGGTACGCGAGCAGTACTTC	CASSPPVREQYF
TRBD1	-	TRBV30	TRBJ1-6	TGTGCCTGGAGTCCAGACAGGGTCGGGTATTCACCCCTCCACTTT	CAWSPDRVGYSPLHF
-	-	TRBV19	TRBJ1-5	TGTGCCAGTAGTATCTCACAGGGCGATCAGCCCCAGCATTTT	CASSISQGDQPQHF
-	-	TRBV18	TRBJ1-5	TGTGCCAGCTCACCCGGACAGAGCAATCAGCCCCAGCATTTT	CASSPGQSNQPQHF
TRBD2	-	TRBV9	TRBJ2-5	TGTGCCAGCAGCGATTCCGCGGGGGGTTCGTGGACCCAGTACTTC	CASSDSAGGSWTQYF
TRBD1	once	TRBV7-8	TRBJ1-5	TGTGCCAGCAGCTTAGGGTGGAGTGTACAGGGGAGCTCTAGCAATCAGCCCCAGCATTTT	CASSLGWSVQGSSSNQPQHF
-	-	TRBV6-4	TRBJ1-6	TGTGCCAGCAGTGCGGTACAGGGCTCACCCCTCCACTTT	CASSAVQGSPLHF
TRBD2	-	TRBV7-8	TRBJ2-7	TGTGCCAGCAGCTTAGCGGTGGGGCGGGAGGCCCCCTACGAGCAGTACTTC	CASSLAVGREAPYEQYF
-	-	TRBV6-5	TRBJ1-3	TGTGCCAGCAGTTACCCAGTTTCTGGAAACACCATATATTTT	CASSYPVSGNTIYF
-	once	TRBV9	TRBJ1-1	TGTGCCAGCAGCCCCCACGTGGCTTTGAACACTGAAGCTTTCTTT	CASSPHVALNTEAFF
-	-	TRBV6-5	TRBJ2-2	TGTGCCAGCAGTTATTACGGGGAGCTGTTTTTT	CASSYYGELFF
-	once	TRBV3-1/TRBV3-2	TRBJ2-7	TGTGCCAGCAGCCGACAAAGGTGGCAGGGTTCGCACGAGCAGTACTTC	CASSRQRWQGSHEQYF
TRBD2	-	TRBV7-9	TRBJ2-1	TGTGCCAGCAGCTTATTAACTAGCGGGGGGACCGACAATGAGCAGTTCTTC	CASSLLTSGGTDNEQFF
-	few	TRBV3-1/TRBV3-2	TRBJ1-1	TGTGCCAGCAGCCAAGGATCGCCAGGCACTGAAGCTTTCTTT	CASSQGSPGTEAFF
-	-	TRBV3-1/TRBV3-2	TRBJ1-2	TGTGCCAGCAGCCAAGATTCCGGGAACTATGGCTACACCTTC	CASSQDSGNYGYTF
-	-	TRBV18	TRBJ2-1	TGTGCCAGCTCACCAAGCACGCCCTACAATGAGCAGTTCTTC	CASSPSTPYNEQFF
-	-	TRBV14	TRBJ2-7	TGTGCCAGCAGCCAAGCAAGCGGACCTTCCTACGAGCAGTACTTC	CASSQASGPSYEQYF
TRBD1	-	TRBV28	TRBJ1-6	TGTGCCAGCAGCCGAAACGTTGGGCTAACAGGGGTGAATTCACCCCTCCACTTT	CASSRNVGLTGVNSPLHF
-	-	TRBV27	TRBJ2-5	TGTGCCAGCAGTCACGGACAGATCTACCAAGAGACCCAGTACTTC	CASSHGQIYQETQYF
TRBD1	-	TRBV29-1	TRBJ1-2	TGCAGCGTGACCGGGACAGGGAGTGGCTACACCTTC	CSVTGTGSGYTF
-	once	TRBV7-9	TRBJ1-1	TGTGCCAGCAGCTTCCAGAACGGAGGAGCTTTCTTT	CASSFQNGGAFF
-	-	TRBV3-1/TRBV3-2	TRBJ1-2	TGTGCCAGCAGCCGCGACGAAACGGGTGGCTACACCTTC	CASSRDETGGYTF
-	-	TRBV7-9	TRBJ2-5	TGTGCCAGCAGCGATCTACAGAAATTAGAGACCCAGTACTTC	CASSDLQKLETQYF
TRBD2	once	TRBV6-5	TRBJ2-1	TGTGCCAGCAGCCGTAGCGGGGGGACCTACAATGAGCAGTTCTTC	CASSRSGGTYNEQFF
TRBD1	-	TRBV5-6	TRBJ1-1	TGTGCCAGCAGCGCCCGGGACAGGGGGAGGATCACTGAAGCTTTCTTT	CASSARDRGRITEAFF
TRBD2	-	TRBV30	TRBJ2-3	TGTGCCTGGGGGGAGGGTAGCGGGAGTAAAGATACGCAGTATTTT	CAWGEGSGSKDTQYF
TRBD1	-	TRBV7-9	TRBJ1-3	TGTGCCAGCGCACGGGGGACAGGTGTCCAACTCTCTGGAAACACCATATATTTT	CASARGTGVQLSGNTIYF
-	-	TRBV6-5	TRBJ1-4	TGTGCCAGCAGCCCGCCTGGAGGGGTTGAAAAACTGTTTTTT	CASSPPGGVEKLFF
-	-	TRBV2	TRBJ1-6	TGTGCCACACGGCGGTCCTATAATTCACCCCTCCACTTT	CATRRSYNSPLHF
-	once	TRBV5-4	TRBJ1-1	TGTGCCAGCAGCTTGGCTCGGGGGGGGCACGACACTGAAGCTTTCTTT	CASSLARGGHDTEAFF
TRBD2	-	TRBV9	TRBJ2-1	TGTGCCAGCAGCGTAGCAGCGGGAGGGTACAATGAGCAGTTCTTC	CASSVAAGGYNEQFF
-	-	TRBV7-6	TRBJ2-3	TGTGCCAGCAGCATAGGGTTAGAGCGGGGCACAGATACGCAGTATTTT	CASSIGLERGTDTQYF
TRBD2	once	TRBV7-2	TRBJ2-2	TGTGCCAGCAGCTTTTACGGGAGGGACACCGGGGAGCTGTTTTTT	CASSFYGRDTGELFF
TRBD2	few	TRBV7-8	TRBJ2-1	TGTGCCAGCAGCTTAGAGCGGGGCGCTTACAATGAGCAGTTCTTC	CASSLERGAYNEQFF
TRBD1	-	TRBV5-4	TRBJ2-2	TGTGCCAGCAGGGGGACAGGGGCGGTAAACACCGGGGAGCTGTTTTTT	CASRGTGAVNTGELFF